This T cell receptor beta chain was documented in a study of regulatory T cells in long-lasting Graves disease. The time point was: newly diagnosed GD, antithyroid drugs for less than 3 months. Following extraction of RNA from PBMCs, that RNA was used to make the TCR library. This CDR3 is 15 amino acids long. The V end was cut by 3 bases, the J end by 4 bases, with 15 bases between. The V gene's germline CDR1 is MNHNS and CDR2 SASEGT. Building of the TCR beta libraries involved iRepertoire HTBI primers and Arm-PCR of CDR3 regions. TCRdb processed the multiplex PCR reads anew with MiXCR; each CDR3 protein has one entry. Here the sample spans around 500,000 distinct CDR3 sequences, about 16% being singletons. These same records also appear under a second study, on T cells in Graves' hyperthyroidism and ophthalmopathy.

The chain combines TRBV6-1 with TRBJ1-2; possible D gene TRBD1, 5 bases. This TCR was recovered from a woman aged 40 to 65 with Graves disease. This material consisted of peripheral blood mononuclear cells (PBMCs), taken at new diagnosis, from a patient treated with antithyroid drugs. This chain's CDR3 is CASSDKGGGVYGYTF. CDR3 DNA sequence: TGTGCCAGCAGTGATAAAGGTGGGGGGGTCTATGGCTACACCTTC.